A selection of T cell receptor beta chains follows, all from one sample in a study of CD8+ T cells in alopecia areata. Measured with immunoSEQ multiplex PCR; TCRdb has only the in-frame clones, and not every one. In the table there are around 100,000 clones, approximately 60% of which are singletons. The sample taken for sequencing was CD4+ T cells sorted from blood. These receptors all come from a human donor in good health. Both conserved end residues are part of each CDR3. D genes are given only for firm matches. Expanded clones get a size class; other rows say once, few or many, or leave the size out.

CDR3nt: TGTGCCAGCAGTCTGGTCTCTGGAAACACCATATATTTT; CDR3aa: CASSLVSGNTIYF; v_gene: TRBV6-1; j_gene: TRBJ1-3; d_gene: .; abundance: .
CDR3nt: TGCGCCAGCAGCGGTACAGCTACCAACACTGAAGCTTTCTTT; CDR3aa: CASSGTATNTEAFF; v_gene: TRBV5-1; j_gene: TRBJ1-1; d_gene: .; abundance: .
CDR3nt: TGTGCCAGTAGTATTGACAGGGGCTACGAGCAGTACTTC; CDR3aa: CASSIDRGYEQYF; v_gene: TRBV19; j_gene: TRBJ2-7; d_gene: TRBD1; abundance: few
CDR3nt: TGTGCCAGCAGCGCGAGAAAGGACAGGGTCGAGCAGTTCTTC; CDR3aa: CASSARKDRVEQFF; v_gene: TRBV7-9; j_gene: TRBJ2-1; d_gene: TRBD1; abundance: .
CDR3nt: TGTGCCAGCAGTTCCCTTGGGGGTGGGAACACTGAAGCTTTCTTT; CDR3aa: CASSSLGGGNTEAFF; v_gene: TRBV6-5; j_gene: TRBJ1-1; d_gene: .; abundance: .
CDR3nt: TGCAGCGGACGGACTAGTACCTACAATGAGCAGTTCTTC; CDR3aa: CSGRTSTYNEQFF; v_gene: TRBV29-1; j_gene: TRBJ2-1; d_gene: TRBD2; abundance: few
CDR3nt: TGTGCCAGCTCACCACCGGCAGGGCGCTACGAGCAGTACTTC; CDR3aa: CASSPPAGRYEQYF; v_gene: TRBV18; j_gene: TRBJ2-7; d_gene: .; abundance: .
CDR3nt: TGTGCCAGCAATGGCTCCCCAGGCAATCAGCCCCAGCATTTT; CDR3aa: CASNGSPGNQPQHF; v_gene: TRBV6-1; j_gene: TRBJ1-5; d_gene: .; abundance: .
CDR3nt: TGTGCCAGCAGCTGGGGCGGGACCCAAAGCACAGATACGCAGTATTTT; CDR3aa: CASSWGGTQSTDTQYF; v_gene: TRBV7-2; j_gene: TRBJ2-3; d_gene: .; abundance: .
CDR3nt: TGCAGCGTTGCTAACCGGGACAGGGCATACAATGAGCAGTTCTTC; CDR3aa: CSVANRDRAYNEQFF; v_gene: TRBV29-1; j_gene: TRBJ2-1; d_gene: TRBD1; abundance: few
CDR3nt: TGTGCCAGCAGTCATCAGGGCGGCGATGGCTACACCTTC; CDR3aa: CASSHQGGDGYTF; v_gene: TRBV6-1; j_gene: TRBJ1-2; d_gene: .; abundance: few
CDR3nt: TGTGCCTGGAGTGTACACCGGGGCGAAAAACTGTTTTTT; CDR3aa: CAWSVHRGEKLFF; v_gene: TRBV30; j_gene: TRBJ1-4; d_gene: .; abundance: .
CDR3nt: TGTGCCACCAGCAGTCCCGGGACATCTTCGGGGCGGGGCTACACCTTC; CDR3aa: CATSSPGTSSGRGYTF; v_gene: TRBV15; j_gene: TRBJ1-2; d_gene: .; abundance: few
CDR3nt: TGTGCCAGCAGTTTTGGACAGGCCAGAGAGACCCAGTACTTC; CDR3aa: CASSFGQARETQYF; v_gene: TRBV28; j_gene: TRBJ2-5; d_gene: TRBD1; abundance: .
CDR3nt: TGTGCCAGCAGCCCTTTGACAGGGGGGAACTATGGCTACACCTTC; CDR3aa: CASSPLTGGNYGYTF; v_gene: TRBV7-9; j_gene: TRBJ1-2; d_gene: TRBD1; abundance: few
CDR3nt: TGTGCCAGCAGCCGTGGACAGGGAGATTTTGAGACCCAGTACTTC; CDR3aa: CASSRGQGDFETQYF; v_gene: TRBV7-9; j_gene: TRBJ2-5; d_gene: TRBD1; abundance: once
CDR3nt: TGCGCCAGCAGCCTCCAGGGGACAGGTCCTTATGGCTACACCTTC; CDR3aa: CASSLQGTGPYGYTF; v_gene: TRBV5-1; j_gene: TRBJ1-2; d_gene: TRBD1; abundance: .
CDR3nt: TGTGCCAGCAGCCCTTATAGGGACCGAGCGGCTAATGAAAAACTGTTTTTT; CDR3aa: CASSPYRDRAANEKLFF; v_gene: TRBV7-6; j_gene: TRBJ1-4; d_gene: .; abundance: many
CDR3nt: TGTGCCAGCAGCCAAGGGGACAGATACTCCTACGAGCAGTACTTC; CDR3aa: CASSQGDRYSYEQYF; v_gene: TRBV4-2; j_gene: TRBJ2-7; d_gene: TRBD1; abundance: .
CDR3nt: TGTGCCATCAGTGACCTGGGGACTGACACAGATACGCAGTATTTT; CDR3aa: CAISDLGTDTDTQYF; v_gene: TRBV6-1; j_gene: TRBJ2-3; d_gene: .; abundance: .
CDR3nt: TGTGCCAGCAGCTCGGGACGAGCTTTCCAAGAGACCCAGTACTTC; CDR3aa: CASSSGRAFQETQYF; v_gene: TRBV7-2; j_gene: TRBJ2-5; d_gene: .; abundance: few
CDR3nt: TGTGCCAGCAGTGAGGTGGACACTCACTCCTACGAGCAGTACTTC; CDR3aa: CASSEVDTHSYEQYF; v_gene: TRBV25-1; j_gene: TRBJ2-7; d_gene: .; abundance: .
CDR3nt: TGTGCCTGGAGTGGGGCGGGACAGCAGCAGTACTTC; CDR3aa: CAWSGAGQQQYF; v_gene: TRBV30; j_gene: TRBJ2-7; d_gene: .; abundance: .
CDR3nt: TGCAGCGTTATTTCGCGGGAGAAGAAGTACTTC; CDR3aa: CSVISREKKYF; v_gene: TRBV29-1; j_gene: TRBJ2-7; d_gene: TRBD2; abundance: .
CDR3nt: TGTGCCAGCAGGGTTTACGAGCAGTACTTC; CDR3aa: CASRVYEQYF; v_gene: TRBV2; j_gene: TRBJ2-7; d_gene: .; abundance: few